The T cell receptor (beta chain) described here comes from a study of shared clonotypes between healthy human individuals. Whole-study findings and limits: An anticipated effect of sequencing depth on clonotype sharing among donors was recognized.

On this clone itself: Its antigen is not known.

CD45RO-negative CD8 cells positively selected for CCR7 made up the naive population, which excluded terminally differentiated effector memory CD45RA+ cells. All donors were Caucasian adults living in Nashville, Tennessee. Per the authors' pipeline: Filtering differed since immunoSEQ provided only junctions, with no quality scores. Clones were sequenced by immunoSEQ multiplex PCR, and TCRdb holds only the in-frame ones, with some missing. V, J and clone size are those of that table, while D and trimming were read from the DNA. The sample gives about 2.1 million clones, just under 95% of which show up once; over 1.5% is in the top ten. The origin of this receptor is a man aged 18 to 29 in good health. Some clones in this sample may be carry-over from other donors' samples. Specimen: naive CD8+ T cells from PBMCs.

CDR3 sequence: CATSRAPRDRAYNEQFF. In DNA form, the CDR3 reads TGTGCCACCAGCAGAGCCCCCCGGGACAGGGCCTACAATGAGCAGTTCTTC. The chain joins TRBV15 to TRBJ2-1; 9 nucleotides agree with TRBD1. The J segment lost 2 bases and the V segment lost 1 base, leaving 6 bases of the junction unmatched. The CDR3 contains 17 residues. Germline lookup yields CDR1 LNHNV and CDR2 YYDKDF (reference sequence). The full variable domain, its missing parts supplied by reference TRBV15 and TRBJ2-1, is DAMVIQNPRYQVTQFGKPVTLSCSQTLNHNVMYWYQQKSSQAPKLLFHYYDKDFNNEADTPDNFQSRRPNTSFCFLDIRSPGLGDTAMYLCATSRAPRDRAYNEQFFGPGTRLTVL.